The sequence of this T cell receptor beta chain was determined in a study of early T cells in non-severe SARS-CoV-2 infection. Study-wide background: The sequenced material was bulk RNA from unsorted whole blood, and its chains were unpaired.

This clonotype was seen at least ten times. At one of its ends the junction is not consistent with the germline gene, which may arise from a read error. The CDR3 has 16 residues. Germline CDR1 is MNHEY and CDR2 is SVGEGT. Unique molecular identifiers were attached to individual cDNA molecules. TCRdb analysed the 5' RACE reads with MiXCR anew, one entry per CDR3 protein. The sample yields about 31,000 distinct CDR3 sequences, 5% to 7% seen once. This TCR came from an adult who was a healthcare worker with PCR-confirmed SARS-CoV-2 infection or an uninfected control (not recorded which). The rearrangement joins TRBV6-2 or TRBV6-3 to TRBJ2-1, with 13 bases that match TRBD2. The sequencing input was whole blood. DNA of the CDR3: TGTGCCAGCATTTACAGGACTAGCGGGAGCTACAATGAGCAGTTCTTC. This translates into CASIYRTSGSYNEQFF.